What follows is one TCR beta chain and its context. The data were taken from a study of low-dose radiotherapy and immunotherapy resistance in tumors. The overall study: The patients were given nivolumab 240 mg every two weeks and ipilimumab 1 mg/kg every six weeks, through an intravenous route.

This CDR3 has 14 amino acids. Trimming took off 0 bases at V and 1 base at J, with 8 bases between the two ends. Germline V gene data show CDR1 as SGDLS and CDR2 as YYNGEE. Covering alpha and beta chains, TRAV- and TRBV-specific primers were used for the first-strand cDNA. The authors ran 15 to 25 PCR cycles to amplify TCRs with a constant-region primer and V-primer adapter. TCRdb re-called the reads with MiXCR, one entry per CDR3 protein. Here the sample spans around 13,000 distinct CDR3 sequences, 75% being singletons. This clonotype was obtained from a human donor with advanced metastatic prostate, ovarian, gallbladder or colorectal cancer (not recorded which). This table probably holds off-target reads from a library built for another chain. The chain is built from TRBV9 and TRBJ2-7, with D maybe TRBD2 (5 bases). CDR3 sequence reads: CASSVGPGSYEQYF. For the CDR3, the DNA is TGTGCCAGCAGCGTAGGGCCGGGGTCCTACGAGCAGTACTTC.